The 15 T cell receptor beta chains in this list originate from one sample, sequenced in a study of blood T cell repertoires in COVID-19. Profiling relied on immunoSEQ multiplex PCR, and the TCRdb table lists in-frame clones only, not all of them. The data contain roughly 210,000 clones, about 87% of them seen just once; the ten biggest clones take up approximately 1.8%. The sample consisted of peripheral blood. These receptors all stem from a man aged 65 to 79 with acute or convalescent COVID-19.

In its sample, this clone was seen a few times. The chain is built from TRBV7-8 and TRBJ1-5, with D uncertain. The V gene lost 4 bases and the J gene lost 0 bases, with 10 bases spanning the gap. This CDR3 has 15 amino acids. CDR1 SGHVS and CDR2 FQNEAQ come from the germline V gene. The CDR3 spells CASSSGLHSNQPQHF. CDR3 coding DNA: TGTGCCAGCAGCTCTGGACTTCATAGCAATCAGCCCCAGCATTTT.

The chain joins TRBV28 to TRBJ2-2, with 8 bases aligning to TRBD2. Germline CDR1 is MDHEN and CDR2 is SYDVKM. The CDR3 spans 15 residues. J gave up 6 bases and V 7 bases, and 10 bases lay outside the gene matches. The CDR3 loop reads CASTARLAGSGELFF. CDR3 bases: TGTGCCAGCACCGCACGCTTAGCGGGATCCGGGGAGCTGTTTTTT.

The rearrangement links TRBV7-2 to TRBJ2-1; 8 nucleotides align to TRBD2. Germline lookup yields CDR1 SGHTA and CDR2 FQGNSA. CDR3 length: 15 residues. V shed 5 bases, J shed 0 bases, and the junction held 3 bases outside the gene matches. As DNA, the CDR3 is TGTGCCAGCAGCGCGGGACTAGTCTCCTACAATGAGCAGTTCTTC. It yields the protein CASSAGLVSYNEQFF.

The chain combines TRBV5-6 with TRBJ2-1; 9 bases agree with TRBD1. CDR3 length: 16 amino acids. Germline V gene data show CDR1 as SGHDT and CDR2 as YYEEEE. V lost 4 bases, J lost 7 bases, and 12 bases stayed unmatched. The CDR3: CASSLVWTGDMNEQFF. The CDR3 region has the DNA TGTGCCAGCAGCCTTGTCTGGACAGGGGATATGAATGAGCAGTTCTTC.

This chain uses TRBV5-4 with TRBJ1-2, with TRBD1 as a possible D gene (6 bases). The CDR3 contains 15 residues. Germline-derived CDR1 and CDR2 are SGHNT and YYREEE (reference sequence). Trimming stripped 4 bases from V and 0 bases from J, with 13 bases between. The CDR3 here is CASSLTGDSNYGYTF. The CDR3 DNA reads TGTGCCAGCAGCCTGACAGGTGATTCTAACTATGGCTACACCTTC.

The chain is built from TRBV12-3 or TRBV12-4 and TRBJ1-5, with D perhaps TRBD1 (6 bases). This CDR3 is 12 amino acids long. V lost 6 bases to trimming and J lost 7 bases, with 10 bases between them. The CDR3, as DNA: TGTGCCAGCAGGGAACAGGGCCAGCCCCAGCATTTT. Translated, it gives CASREQGQPQHF.

This chain uses TRBV12-3 or TRBV12-4 with TRBJ1-5; D may be TRBD1 (5 bases). The CDR3 spans 13 residues. Trimming removed 6 bases from V and 7 bases from J, with 13 bases in between. CDR3 DNA sequence: TGTGCCAGCAGAGGGGCTCCCATCCAGCCCCAGCATTTT. Residues: CASRGAPIQPQHF.

The chain links TRBV18 to TRBJ2-5; 10 positions match TRBD2. CDR3 length: 17 amino acids. V lost 2 bases, J lost 5 bases, and 11 bases stayed unmatched. Per the germline V gene, CDR1 is KGHSH and CDR2 is LQKENI. CDR3 coding DNA: TGTGCCAGCTCACCAGGTTCGCCTAGCGGGAGAGGGGAGACCCAGTACTTC. This encodes CASSPGSPSGRGETQYF. The full variable domain, its missing parts supplied by reference TRBV18 and TRBJ2-5, is NAGVMQNPRHLVRRRGQEARLRCSPMKGHSHVYWYRQLPEEGLKFMVYLQKENIIDESGMPKERFSAEFPKEGPSILRIQQVVRGDSAAYFCASSPGSPSGRGETQYFGPGTRLLVL.

The chain has TRBV19 and TRBJ1-5; TRBD1 matches 8 bases. This CDR3 comprises 13 residues. V dropped 7 bases and J dropped 7; count of bases not matched to a gene: 6. Germline-derived CDR1 and CDR2 are LNHDA and SQIVND (reference sequence). The CDR3 DNA sequence: TGTGCCAGTACGACAGGGGAATACCAGCCCCAGCATTTT. Its translation: CASTTGEYQPQHF.

This clone has just a few counts. The rearrangement uses TRBV9 and TRBJ2-5, with D perhaps TRBD1 (7 bases). Germline V gene data show CDR1 as SGDLS and CDR2 as YYNGEE. V shed 4 bases and J shed 7 bases, with 11 bases lying between them. This CDR3 comprises 12 residues. In DNA form, the CDR3 reads TGTGCCAGCAGCAGGCAGGGGGGGACCCAGTACTTC. This translates into CASSRQGGTQYF.

This clone occurred once. This rearrangement joins TRBV14 to TRBJ2-3, with TRBD2 identical over 11 bases. Germline-derived CDR1 and CDR2 are SGHDN and FVKESK. The CDR3 has 22 residues. The trim removed 4 bases at V and 1 base at J, leaving 22 bases unmatched. The CDR3 DNA is TGTGCCAGCAGCCTTTCACCGGAACTAGCGGGAGTCGGGAGATCTGGCACAGATACGCAGTATTTT. As protein: CASSLSPELAGVGRSGTDTQYF.

The chain uses TRBV7-9 and TRBJ2-2; D is ambiguous. Deletions cut 11 bases from V and 7 bases from J, with 23 bases between. Germline lookup yields CDR1 SEHNR and CDR2 FQNEAQ (reference sequence). This CDR3 is 15 amino acids long. The CDR3 DNA follows: TGTGCCGGAGTTATGAGCAGTGGATATGACGGGGAGCTGTTTTTT. Protein product: CAGVMSSGYDGELFF. The variable domain in full, with the rest retrieved from reference TRBV7-9 and TRBJ2-2, is DTGVSQNPRHKITKRGQNVTFRCDPISEHNRLYWYRQTLGQGPEFLTYFQNEAQLEKSRLLSDRFSAERPKGSFSTLEIQRTEQGDSAMYLCAGVMSSGYDGELFFGEGSRLTVL.

V is TRBV3-1 (or the pseudogene TRBV3-2) and J is TRBJ1-3; 7 bases are a match to TRBD1. The CDR3 runs to 14 residues. From germline, CDR1 is LGHDT and CDR2 YNNKEL (reference sequence). V shed 4 bases, J shed 2 bases, and the junction held 2 bases outside the gene matches. The CDR3 DNA reads as TGTGCCAGCAGCCGGACAGGCCCTGGAAACACCATATATTTT. Translation: CASSRTGPGNTIYF.

This clone was detected only a few times. The J gene is TRBJ2-3, the V gene TRBV29-1, with 7 bases fitting TRBD1. Trimming at V came to 5 bases and at J to 6 bases, leaving 2 bases not matched to a gene. The germline CDR1 and CDR2 sequences are SQVTM and ANQGSEA. The length of the CDR3 is 11 residues. In nucleotides, the CDR3 is TGCAGCGTTCGACAGGGCGATACGCAGTATTTT. It is translated as CSVRQGDTQYF.

The DNA of the CDR3 is TGTGCCAGCAGGGATCCAGGGTATTCTGAGCAGTTCTTC. Protein: CASRDPGYSEQFF. V gene TRBV7-9 combines with J gene TRBJ2-1, with TRBD1 as a possible D gene (5 bases). The V gene lost 6 bases and the J gene lost 9 bases, with 15 bases spanning the gap. Germline V lookup: CDR1 SEHNR, CDR2 FQNEAQ (reference sequence). This CDR3 is 13 amino acids long.